The present T cell receptor (beta chain) was sequenced within a study of T cell responses to AZD1222 COVID-19 vaccine. Broader study findings: Just 5 or 6 AZD1222 recipients tested seropositive at baseline.

Profiling relied on immunoSEQ multiplex PCR, and the TCRdb table lists in-frame clones only, not all of them. The data show some 91,000 clones, roughly 89% seen once. Trimming cost V 3 bases and J 5 bases, with 8 bases left between them. The germline gives CDR1 LGHDT, CDR2 YNNKEL (reference sequence). The CDR3 consists of 13 residues. About this clone itself: Its antigen is still unknown.

This chain connects TRBV3-1 (or the pseudogene TRBV3-2) to TRBJ2-1; D unclear. The input for sequencing was peripheral blood, taken on day 0 of AZD1222 vaccination. This clonotype originated in an adult in good health. The DNA of the CDR3 is TGTGCCAGCAGCCAGGACCTGAACAATGAGCAGTTCTTC. This translates into CASSQDLNNEQFF.